The sequence of this TCR beta chain was determined in a study of beta chain features in type 1 diabetes. Regarding the study as a whole: TCRB CDR3s were moderately but significantly shorter in Type 1 diabetes patients in all four CD4+ subsets. Naive, central memory and regulatory TCRB repertoires appeared more similar among patients than healthy donors.

This clone was observed a handful of times. What it binds is unknown. The collection from each donor was one heparinised blood draw averaging around 120 mL. The junction had 8 bases not matched to a gene; V was cut back by 2 bases and J by 5 bases. The CDR3 has 15 residues. CDR1 KGHSH and CDR2 LQKENI come from the germline V gene. As every portion of the isolated RNA was reverse transcribed, the sequencing read expressed TCRB transcripts. Here immunoSEQ multiplex PCR was the method, and the copy in TCRdb shows in-frame clones only, minus some. In the table there are about 300,000 clones, less than 15% of which are singletons.

Sample: naive CD4+ T cells from blood. The genes are TRBV18 and TRBJ1-2; 7 positions agree with TRBD1. The clonotype was recovered from a woman aged 18-29 years with type 1 diabetes. The CDR3 is CASSPDNRGWYGYTF. The CDR3 nucleotides read TGTGCCAGCTCACCAGACAACAGGGGATGGTATGGCTACACCTTC.